What follows is one TCR beta chain and its context. What it binds is not known. V was trimmed by 8 bases and J by 3 bases, leaving 11 bases between them. Germline loops: CDR1 SGHAT, CDR2 FQNNGV. The CDR3 consists of 13 residues. Donation came from healthy HIV-negative adults that had no recent acute infections or vaccinations. This entry belongs to a study of shared clonotypes between healthy human individuals. Overall study findings and caveats: Only a few donors were included, so the genetic and exposure-history diversity represented was limited.

Amplification in unsorted PBMC replicate PCRs started from around 0.3 ug DNA, which equals tens of thousands of T cell genomes. The data were produced by immunoSEQ multiplex PCR, yet TCRdb's version contains in-frame clones alone and is incomplete. The sample holds about 510,000 clones, 75% to 85% seen once. The TCR comes from a woman aged 40 to 49 in good health. Some clones in this sample may be carry-over from other donors' samples. The chain links TRBV11-2 to TRBJ1-5; D unresolved. Sequencing used PBMCs. In nucleotides, the CDR3 is TGTGCCAGCGGGCAGTTTGACAATCAGCCCCAGCATTTT. Residues: CASGQFDNQPQHF.